One sample yielded the 4 T cell receptor beta chains listed below, sequenced in a study of T cells after yellow fever vaccination. TCRdb re-called the 5' RACE reads with MiXCR, one entry per CDR3 protein. The data show 300,000 to 350,000 distinct CDR3 sequences, 8% to 9.5% seen once. Sequenced material: PBMCs, taken around 45 days after the first yellow fever vaccination. The receptors stem from a man between 18 and 29 years old who received the YFV17D yellow fever vaccine.

This clonotype was found a few times. The V call is TRBV12-5, the J call TRBJ1-3; D not certain. V dropped 2 bases and J dropped 4 bases, with 12 bases sitting between them. This CDR3 has 15 amino acids. Germline V gene data show CDR1 as LGHNT and CDR2 as FRNRAP. Written as DNA, the CDR3 is TGTGCTAGTGGTTTGTCCGAGAACCGCGGAAACACCATATATTTT. Protein sequence: CASGLSENRGNTIYF. Together with reference TRBV12-5 and TRBJ1-3, the CDR3 gives the full variable domain: DARVTQTPRHKVTEMGQEVTMRCQPILGHNTVFWYRQTMMQGLELLAYFRNRAPLDDSGMPKDRFSAEMPDATLATLKIQPSEPRDSAVYFCASGLSENRGNTIYFGEGSWLTVV.

The table lists this clonotype with a few counts. The J gene is TRBJ1-2, the V gene TRBV12-3 or TRBV12-4, with D hard to call. The CDR3 length is 13 residues. With 3 bases removed from V and 6 bases from J, the gap between germline ends came to 11 bases. The CDR3 loop is CASSFSSIHGYTF. In DNA form, the CDR3 reads TGTGCCAGCAGTTTTTCGTCCATCCATGGCTACACCTTC.

This clonotype was seen repeatedly, ten times or more. This sequence joins TRBV5-1 and TRBJ2-1; D uncertain. V was trimmed by 0 bases and J by 6 bases, leaving 7 bases between them. The CDR3 is 13 amino acids. The germline V gene encodes CDR1 SGHRS and CDR2 YFSETQ. The CDR3 spells CASSLEASNEQFF. The CDR3 coding sequence is TGCGCCAGCAGCTTGGAGGCCTCCAATGAGCAGTTCTTC.

The sample holds a few counts of this clonotype. The gene calls are TRBV27 and TRBJ2-1; 9 nucleotides match TRBD1. V was pared by 3 bases and J by 7 bases, with 7 bases of the junction left unmatched. The CDR3 is 15 amino acids. Germline V gene data show CDR1 as MNHEY and CDR2 as SMNVEV (reference sequence). The CDR3 spells CASSFWTGAENEQFF. As DNA, the CDR3 is TGTGCCAGCAGTTTTTGGACAGGGGCTGAAAATGAGCAGTTCTTC.